The present T cell receptor (beta chain) was sequenced within a study of CD8 T cells in Susac syndrome. Across the whole study: Patients with Susac syndrome were therapy-naive, on corticosteroids, or on intravenous immunoglobulin alone at the time that blood was drawn.

Reverse transcription used about 0.45 to 1 ug RNA and random hexamers. With immunoSEQ multiplex PCR, TCR beta CDR3 was amplified across 54 Vbeta and 13 Jbeta. One entry per CDR3 protein, called by TCRdb with MiXCR from the immunoSEQ multiplex PCR reads. The sample includes 130,000 or so distinct CDR3 sequences, roughly 95% of them seen just once. General observations from the study: Expansion of clones was not seen in the CD4+ T cell repertoires of Susac syndrome.

A word on this clonotype: The antigen remains undetermined.

The sequence derives from a human donor with Susac syndrome. The sample comprised CD4+ T cells from PBMCs.

The CDR3 nucleotides are TGCGCCAGCAGCCTCGAGGTGGTCGCAACCGCCTACGAGCAGTACTTC. Protein sequence: CASSLEVVATAYEQYF. The rearrangement uses TRBV4-1 and TRBJ2-7, with D unresolved. Germline CDR1 reads MGHRA; CDR2 reads YSYEKL. Trimming took 4 bases from V and 2 from J, leaving 18 bases between them. CDR3 length equals 16 residues.